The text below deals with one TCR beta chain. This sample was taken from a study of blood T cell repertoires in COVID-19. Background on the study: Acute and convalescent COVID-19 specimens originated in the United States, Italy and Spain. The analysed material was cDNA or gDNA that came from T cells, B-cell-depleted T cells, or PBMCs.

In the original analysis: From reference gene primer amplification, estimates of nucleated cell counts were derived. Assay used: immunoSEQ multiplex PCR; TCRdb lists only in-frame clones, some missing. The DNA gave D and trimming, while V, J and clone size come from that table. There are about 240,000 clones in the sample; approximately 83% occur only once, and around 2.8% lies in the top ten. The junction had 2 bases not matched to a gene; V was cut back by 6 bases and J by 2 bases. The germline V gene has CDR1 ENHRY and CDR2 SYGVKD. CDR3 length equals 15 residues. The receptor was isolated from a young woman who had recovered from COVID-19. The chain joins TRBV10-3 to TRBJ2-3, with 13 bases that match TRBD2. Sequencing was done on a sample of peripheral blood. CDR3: CAISGLAGDTDTQYF. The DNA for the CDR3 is TGTGCCATCAGCGGACTAGCGGGGGACACAGATACGCAGTATTTT.